This T cell receptor beta chain was found in a study of shared clonotypes between healthy human individuals. Study results and limitations: Generally, naive subsets came out with larger estimated richness than memory subsets. Naive CD4 clonotype sharing across a few donors was about 5.3%. An effect of sequencing depth on clonotype sharing among donors was expected. What rarefaction showed was incomplete sorted-subset sequencing despite large depth.

The germline gives CDR1 SEHNR, CDR2 FQNEAQ (reference sequence). Trimming removed 6 bases at V and 4 bases at J, with 17 bases between. This CDR3 contains 15 residues. Data came from immunoSEQ multiplex PCR; TCRdb stores just in-frame clones and leaves some out. The sample gives 950,000 to 1,100,000 clones, around 78% of which show up once; more than 0.55% is in the top ten. For this clone: Its antigen remains unknown.

Sequenced material: memory CD4+ T cells from PBMCs. The subset: CD45RA-negative fraction. The receptor was derived from a man aged 18 to 35 in good health. Some clones in this sample may be carry-over from other donors' samples. The chain employs TRBV7-9 and TRBJ2-3; D gene unclear. This CDR3 reads CASSFDIPRADTQYF. Written as DNA, the CDR3 is TGTGCCAGCAGTTTCGACATCCCAAGGGCAGATACGCAGTATTTT.